The following is a TCR beta chain sequence with its context. Its antigen is unidentified. The study ran its PCR with 60 Vbeta and 13 Jbeta primers. The repertoire was sequenced with immunoSEQ multiplex PCR; TCRdb's copy has only in-frame clones and lacks some. Of approximately 110,000 clones listed, 67% are singletons. The sample belongs to a study of cytomegalovirus exposure and HLA in healthy donors. Study-level findings and limits: Earlier analysis found most TCR beta V segments productive about 87% or about 30% of the time. Follow-up analysis later connected one missense variant in DCLRE1C with trimming of TCR beta V- and J-genes. A list of more than 150 TCR beta chains associated with cytomegalovirus was given.

This clonotype was sampled from a man aged 18 to 29 in good health and CMV-seropositive. Specimen: PBMCs.

CDR3 DNA sequence: TGTGCCAGCAGCCTCGGGATATCAAACGTCCTGACTTTC. It specifies CASSLGISNVLTF. V gene TRBV13 combines with J gene TRBJ2-6, with D perhaps TRBD2 (5 bases). CDR1 and CDR2 (germline): PRHDT, FYEKMQ (reference sequence). With 5 bases removed from V and 10 bases from J, the gap between germline ends came to 12 bases. The CDR3 contains 13 residues. Full variable domain (rest looked up from reference TRBV13 and TRBJ2-6): AAGVIQSPRHLIKEKRETATLKCYPIPRHDTVYWYQQGPGQDPQFLISFYEKMQSDKGSIPDRFSAQQFSDYHSELNMSSLELGDSALYFCASSLGISNVLTFGAGSRLTVL.